This TCR beta chain stems from a study of T cell responses to AZD1222 COVID-19 vaccine. Only in-frame clones appear in the TCRdb table, and some are missing; sequencing was by immunoSEQ multiplex PCR. The profile shows about 92,000 clones, approximately 88% of them singletons. Of note for this clone: The antigen is unknown.

Study-level points and caveats: Among AZD1222 vaccinees, only 5 to 7 were seropositive at baseline. After two AZD1222 doses, spike-specific TCR breadth and depth rose versus day 0.

The CDR3 runs 13 residues. Trimming took 7 bases from V and 5 from J; bases not matched to a gene: 8. Germline assignment: CDR1 SNHLY and CDR2 FYNNEI. This specimen consisted of peripheral blood, obtained on day 0 of AZD1222 vaccination. The V and J genes are TRBV2 and TRBJ2-7; 7 bases match TRBD1. The TCR was taken from an adult in good health. The CDR3, as DNA: TGTGCCAGCACACAGGGGTTCAAGGACGAGCAGTACTTC. As protein: CASTQGFKDEQYF.